This T cell receptor (beta chain) was observed in a study of T cell responses to AZD1222 COVID-19 vaccine. The study, taken as a whole, reports: The sample set comprised mostly white British donors with more females, and clonal diversity was possibly underestimated. The peak T cell response came first, and repertoires were sampled only after it. At 160-218 and 743-854, vaccine-associated CD4 TCRs were dominant, and they spanned spike.

Second-dose schedules of about 4 or about 12 weeks were combined. For this clone: Antigen unknown.

The CDR3 is 17 amino acids. Germline CDR1 KGHSH, CDR2 LQKENI. V lost 2 bases, J lost 0 bases, and 14 bases lay in between. This table comes from immunoSEQ multiplex PCR, and its TCRdb copy is limited to in-frame clones, with some not included. The sample consists of 100,000 to 120,000 clones, around 88% of them appearing once. The sequencing here drew on peripheral blood, taken 28 days after the second AZD1222 dose. V is TRBV18 and J is TRBJ1-5; no firm D call. The sequence derives from an adult who received the AZD1222 COVID-19 vaccine. The CDR3 loop reads CASSPANPRYSNQPQHF. The CDR3 nucleotides are TGTGCCAGCTCACCAGCAAACCCACGTTATAGCAATCAGCCCCAGCATTTT. Full variable domain (missing parts from reference TRBV18 and TRBJ1-5): NAGVMQNPRHLVRRRGQEARLRCSPMKGHSHVYWYRQLPEEGLKFMVYLQKENIIDESGMPKERFSAEFPKEGPSILRIQQVVRGDSAAYFCASSPANPRYSNQPQHFGDGTRLSIL.